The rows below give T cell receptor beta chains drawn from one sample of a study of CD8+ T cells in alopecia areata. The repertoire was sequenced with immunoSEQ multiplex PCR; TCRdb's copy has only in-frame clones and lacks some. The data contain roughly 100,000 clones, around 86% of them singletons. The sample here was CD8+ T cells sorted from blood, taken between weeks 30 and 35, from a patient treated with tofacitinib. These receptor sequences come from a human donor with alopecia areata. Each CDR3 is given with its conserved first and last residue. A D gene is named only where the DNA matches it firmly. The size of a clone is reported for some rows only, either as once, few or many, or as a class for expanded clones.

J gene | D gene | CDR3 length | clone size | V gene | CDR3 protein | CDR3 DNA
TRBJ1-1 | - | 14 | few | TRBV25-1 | CASSELLGDTEAFF | TGTGCCAGCAGTGAATTGTTGGGGGACACTGAAGCTTTCTTT
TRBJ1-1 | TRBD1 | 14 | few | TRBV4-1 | CASSQLQGTAEAFF | TGCGCCAGCAGCCAGTTACAGGGGACGGCTGAAGCTTTCTTT
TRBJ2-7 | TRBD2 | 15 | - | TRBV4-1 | CASSQSTSGRAGQYF | TGCGCCAGCAGCCAAAGTACTAGCGGGAGGGCCGGTCAGTACTTC
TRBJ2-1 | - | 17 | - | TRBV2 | CASMPKSGQSSYNEQFF | TGTGCCAGCATGCCTAAATCCGGACAGAGCTCCTACAATGAGCAGTTCTTC
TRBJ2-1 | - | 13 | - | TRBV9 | CASSATNYNEQFF | TGTGCCAGCAGCGCCACCAACTACAATGAGCAGTTCTTC
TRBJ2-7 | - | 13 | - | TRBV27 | CASSSRTSGEQYF | TGTGCCAGCAGTTCCAGAACCTCGGGCGAGCAGTACTTC
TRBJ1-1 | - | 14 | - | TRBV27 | CASSSPGANTEAFF | TGTGCCAGCAGTTCTCCAGGGGCTAACACTGAAGCTTTCTTT
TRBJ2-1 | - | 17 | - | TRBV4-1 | CASSQYPEGPLYNEQFF | TGCGCCAGCAGCCAATATCCCGAAGGTCCCCTATACAATGAGCAGTTCTTC
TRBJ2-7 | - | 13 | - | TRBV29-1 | CSVEIAATYEQYF | TGCAGCGTTGAAATTGCAGCAACCTACGAGCAGTACTTC
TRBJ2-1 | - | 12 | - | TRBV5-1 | CASSLDGDEQFF | TGCGCCAGCAGCTTGGACGGGGATGAGCAGTTCTTC
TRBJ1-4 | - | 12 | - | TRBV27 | CASSQGREKLFF | TGTGCCAGCAGCCAAGGGCGTGAAAAACTGTTTTTT
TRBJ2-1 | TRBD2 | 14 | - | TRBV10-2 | CASSGTSGVNEQFF | TGCGCCAGCAGTGGCACTAGCGGGGTAAATGAGCAGTTCTTC
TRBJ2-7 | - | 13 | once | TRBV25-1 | CASSLGWAYEQYF | TGTGCCAGCAGTTTGGGGTGGGCCTACGAGCAGTACTTC
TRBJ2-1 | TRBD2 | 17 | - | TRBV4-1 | CASSQASGGRGYNEQFF | TGCGCCAGCAGCCAGGCTAGCGGCGGGAGAGGGTACAATGAGCAGTTCTTC
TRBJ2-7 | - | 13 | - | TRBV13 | CASSLGSSHEQYF | TGTGCCAGCAGCTTGGGTTCCTCCCACGAGCAGTACTTC
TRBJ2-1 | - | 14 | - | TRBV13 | CASSSQGAYNEQFF | TGTGCCAGCAGCTCCCAGGGTGCCTACAATGAGCAGTTCTTC
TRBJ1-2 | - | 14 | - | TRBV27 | CASSTHLVNYGYTF | TGTGCCAGCAGTACCCATTTAGTTAACTATGGCTACACCTTC
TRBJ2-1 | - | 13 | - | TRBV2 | CASSTIDGNEQFF | TGTGCCAGCAGTACAATCGACGGAAATGAGCAGTTCTTC
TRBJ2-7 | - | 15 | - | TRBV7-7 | CASSLNPGKDYEQYF | TGTGCCAGCAGCTTAAATCCAGGGAAGGACTACGAGCAGTACTTC
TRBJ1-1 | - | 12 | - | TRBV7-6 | CASSAVDTEAFF | TGTGCCAGCAGCGCGGTAGACACTGAAGCTTTCTTT
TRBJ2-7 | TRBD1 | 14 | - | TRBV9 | CASSSRDSSYEQYF | TGTGCCAGCAGCTCACGGGACAGCTCCTACGAGCAGTACTTC
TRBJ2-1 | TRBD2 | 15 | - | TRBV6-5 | CASSYKRENFNEQFF | TGTGCCAGCAGTTACAAGCGGGAGAATTTCAATGAGCAGTTCTTC
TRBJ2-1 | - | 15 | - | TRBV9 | CASSVAGEAYNEQFF | TGTGCCAGCAGCGTAGCGGGAGAGGCTTACAATGAGCAGTTCTTC
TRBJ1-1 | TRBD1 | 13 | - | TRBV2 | CASIQDRGSEAFF | TGTGCCAGCATTCAGGACAGGGGCTCTGAAGCTTTCTTT
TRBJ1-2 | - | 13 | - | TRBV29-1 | CSVPGGGVYGYTF | TGCAGCGTTCCGGGTGGGGGTGTCTATGGCTACACCTTC
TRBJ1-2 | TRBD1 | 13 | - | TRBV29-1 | CSVEWDSSYGYTF | TGCAGCGTTGAATGGGACAGTTCCTATGGCTACACCTTC
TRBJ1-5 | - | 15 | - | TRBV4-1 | CASSQDLRQNQPQHF | TGCGCCAGCAGCCAAGATCTAAGGCAGAATCAGCCCCAGCATTTT
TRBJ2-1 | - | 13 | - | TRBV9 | CASSPPLHNEQFF | TGTGCCAGCAGCCCACCCCTACACAATGAGCAGTTCTTC
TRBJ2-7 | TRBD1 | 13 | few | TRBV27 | CASSWDSSYEQYF | TGTGCCAGCAGTTGGGACAGTTCCTACGAGCAGTACTTC
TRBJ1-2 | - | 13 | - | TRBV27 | CASSSSANYGYTF | TGTGCCAGCAGTTCGTCCGCTAACTATGGCTACACCTTC
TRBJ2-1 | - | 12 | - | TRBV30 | CAWSRSYNEQFF | TGTGCCTGGAGTAGGTCCTACAATGAGCAGTTCTTC
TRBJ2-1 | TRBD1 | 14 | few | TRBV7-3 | CASSPTGGANEQFF | TGTGCCAGCAGCCCGACAGGGGGCGCGAATGAGCAGTTCTTC
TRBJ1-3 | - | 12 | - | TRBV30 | CACTGYGNTIYF | TGTGCCTGTACAGGGTATGGAAACACCATATATTTT
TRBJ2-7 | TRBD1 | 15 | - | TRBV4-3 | CASSQQGTGEDEQYF | TGCGCCAGCAGCCAACAAGGGACAGGGGAGGACGAGCAGTACTTC
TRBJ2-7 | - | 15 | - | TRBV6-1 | CASSDVQVIPYEQYF | TGTGCCAGCAGTGACGTACAGGTTATCCCCTACGAGCAGTACTTC
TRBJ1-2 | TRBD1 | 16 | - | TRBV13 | CASSLGQGSVDYGHTF | TGTGCCAGCAGCCTGGGACAGGGAAGTGTCGACTATGGCCACACCTTC
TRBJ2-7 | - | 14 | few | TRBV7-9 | CASSATGDPYEQYF | TGTGCCAGCAGCGCCACGGGAGATCCCTACGAGCAGTACTTC
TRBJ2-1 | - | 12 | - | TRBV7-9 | CASSLGYNEQFF | TGTGCCAGCAGCTTAGGCTACAATGAGCAGTTCTTC
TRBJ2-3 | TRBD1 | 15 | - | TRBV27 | CATSFEGAVTDTQYF | TGTGCCACCTCTTTCGAGGGGGCTGTCACAGATACGCAGTATTTT
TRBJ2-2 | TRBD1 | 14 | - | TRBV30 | CAWHWGQGTGELFF | TGTGCCTGGCATTGGGGACAGGGGACCGGGGAGCTGTTTTTT
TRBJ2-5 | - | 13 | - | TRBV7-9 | CASSSTDGETQYF | TGTGCCAGCAGCTCCACCGATGGGGAGACCCAGTACTTC